These 9 T cell receptor beta chains originate from one sample sequenced in a study of blood T cell repertoires in COVID-19. The repertoire was sequenced with immunoSEQ multiplex PCR; TCRdb's copy has only in-frame clones and lacks some. The sample records under 350,000 clones, roughly 87% being singletons. Sequencing was performed on peripheral blood. These receptors were obtained from a human donor in a cohort sampled during active COVID-19.

The V gene is TRBV6-5, the J gene TRBJ2-1, with D tentatively TRBD2 (6 bases). In germline, CDR1 is MNHEY, CDR2 SVGAGI. The CDR3 extends over 12 amino acids. Trimming left V 0 bases short and J 9 bases short, with 6 bases between. DNA for the CDR3: TGTGCCAGCAGTTACTCGGGAGGTGAGCAGTTCTTC. Protein product: CASSYSGGEQFF.

The gene calls are TRBV4-1 and TRBJ1-1, with TRBD1 as a possible D gene (5 bases). V lost 2 bases and J lost 2, with 12 bases in between. The V gene's germline CDR1 is MGHRA and CDR2 YSYEKL. This CDR3 comprises 15 residues. The CDR3: CASSQMGRANTEAFF. The CDR3, as DNA: TGCGCCAGCAGCCAAATGGGCAGGGCCAACACTGAAGCTTTCTTT.

In nucleotides, the CDR3 is TGTGCCAGCAGGACTAGCGGAGACACCGGGGAGCTGTTTTTT. It specifies CASRTSGDTGELFF. The chain couples TRBV2 to TRBJ2-2; 9 bases align to TRBD2. This CDR3 contains 14 residues. Germline CDR1 is SNHLY and CDR2 is FYNNEI. V dropped 6 bases and J dropped 3; count of bases not matched to a gene: 2.

CDR3 loop: CASSDRVDGGEKLFF. The CDR3 DNA reads TGTGCCAGCAGTGACCGAGTAGACGGAGGAGAAAAACTGTTTTTT. This chain links TRBV6-1 with TRBJ1-4; D call uncertain. Trimming removed 3 bases from V and 8 bases from J, with 16 bases in between. The CDR3 extends over 15 amino acids. Germline V lookup: CDR1 MNHNS, CDR2 SASEGT.

This chain links TRBV11-2 with TRBJ2-3, with 9 bases matching TRBD2. V lost 2 bases and J lost 4; bases outside the gene matches: 4. Germline values: CDR1 SGHAT, CDR2 FQNNGV. The CDR3 sequence is 15 residues long. This CDR3 reads CASSLMPSGADTQYF. CDR3 DNA: TGTGCCAGCAGCTTAATGCCTAGCGGGGCAGATACGCAGTATTTT.

The gene calls are TRBV2 and TRBJ2-3; 7 bases align to TRBD1. V lost 6 bases to trimming and J lost 2 bases; unmatched junction nucleotides: 2. CDR1 SNHLY and CDR2 FYNNEI come from the germline V gene. This CDR3 has 13 amino acids. CDR3 nucleotide sequence: TGTGCCAGCAGAACAGGGGCCACAGATACGCAGTATTTT. It encodes CASRTGATDTQYF.

The chain couples TRBV7-2 to TRBJ2-3, with TRBD2 as a possible D gene (6 bases). Per the germline V gene, CDR1 is SGHTA and CDR2 is FQGNSA. The CDR3 is 15 amino acids. Trimming removed 3 bases at V and 1 base at J, with 11 bases between. CDR3 coding DNA: TGTGCCAGCAGCTTTGGCGGGGCGCGCACAGATACGCAGTATTTT. It encodes CASSFGGARTDTQYF.

This rearrangement joins TRBV23-1 to TRBJ2-4, with D possibly being TRBD1 (6 bases). TRBV23-1 is an ORF; its function is uncertain. The length of the CDR3 is 18 residues. Deletions cut 5 bases from V and 7 bases from J, with 27 bases between. CDR3 protein: CASSLCIGPGHRGNIQYF. CDR3 in DNA: TGCGCCAGCAGTTTATGTATCGGCCCGGGACACCGAGGGAACATTCAGTACTTC.

This chain uses TRBV19 with TRBJ1-1, with 7 bases identical to TRBD1. The germline V gene has CDR1 LNHDA and CDR2 SQIVND (reference sequence). The CDR3 has 14 residues. V shed 7 bases and J 5 bases; nucleotides not matched to a gene: 10. The CDR3 loop reads CASNSQGVGTEAFF. The DNA of the CDR3 is TGTGCCAGTAACTCCCAGGGGGTAGGGACTGAAGCTTTCTTT.